Presented here are 12 T cell receptor beta chains from one specimen sequenced in a study of technical replicates of blood from a few donors (dated by TCRdb to the late 2010s). Receptor amplification or capture employed the immunoSEQ multiplex PCR assay. TCRdb re-hosts the immuneACCESS table, in-frame sequences only. Its copies lack some clones; in the studies checked, an unresolved V gene accounts for under half of them, and the cause for the rest is not known. The sample table holds 70,000 to 95,000 clones, of which about 97% were seen once. The ten largest clonotypes hold under 0.35% of the sample. Sequencing was carried out using T cells isolated from PBMCs. The receptors derive from a human donor in good health.

CDR3 in amino acids: CASSLGTGSSDTQYF. The CDR3 DNA is TGTGCCAGCAGCCTAGGGACAGGGTCTTCAGATACGCAGTATTTT. The V gene is TRBV5-4, the J gene TRBJ2-3; 9 nucleotides agree with TRBD1. The V gene's germline CDR1 is SGHNT and CDR2 YYREEE (reference sequence). Losses at the gene ends were 4 bases for V and 4 bases for J; bases not matched to a gene: 7. The CDR3 runs to 15 residues.

The rearrangement links TRBV6-1 to TRBJ2-1, with a weak D call TRBD2 (5 bases). The V end lost 2 bases, the J end lost 5 bases, and 7 bases lay between the germline ends. The CDR3 extends over 13 amino acids. Germline CDR1 is MNHNS and CDR2 is SASEGT. The CDR3 protein is CASSELGNNEQFF. DNA for the CDR3: TGTGCCAGCAGTGAACTCGGGAACAATGAGCAGTTCTTC.

This rearrangement joins TRBV11-3 to TRBJ2-5; D is perhaps TRBD2 (6 bases). Germline V gene data show CDR1 as SGHNT and CDR2 as YENEEA. Between the trimmed V and J ends, which lost 1 base and 5 bases, there was a span of 11 bases. This CDR3 contains 14 residues. The CDR3 here is CASSLVRERETQYF. The CDR3 DNA follows: TGTGCCAGCAGCTTAGTTCGGGAGCGGGAGACCCAGTACTTC. Variable domain in full (rest from reference TRBV11-3 and TRBJ2-5): EAGVVQSPRYKIIEKKQPVAFWCNPISGHNTLYWYLQNLGQGPELLIRYENEEAVDDSQLPKDRFSAERLKGVDSTLKIQPAELGDSAVYLCASSLVRERETQYFGPGTRLLVL.

This clone is a singleton in its sample. The chain links TRBV6-4 to TRBJ2-7; unclear D gene. V was trimmed by 3 bases and J by 0 bases, leaving 9 bases between them. The length of the CDR3 is 14 residues. Germline CDR1 is MRHNA and CDR2 is SNTAGT. The CDR3 protein is CASSDTTISYEQYF. CDR3 sequence (DNA): TGTGCCAGCAGTGATACGACAATCTCCTACGAGCAGTACTTC.

This chain uses TRBV27 with TRBJ2-7; D not resolved. Trimming shortened V by 3 bases and J by 5 bases, and 5 bases separated the two germline ends. The germline V gene encodes CDR1 MNHEY and CDR2 SMNVEV (reference sequence). The CDR3 consists of 11 residues. This chain's CDR3 is CASSFGNEQYF. Here the CDR3 DNA reads TGTGCCAGCAGTTTCGGTAACGAGCAGTACTTC.

V usage is TRBV19 and J usage is TRBJ2-7; the D gene is possibly TRBD1 (5 bases). CDR1 and CDR2 (germline): LNHDA, SQIVND (reference sequence). V was shortened by 3 bases and J by 0 bases, with 12 bases between the two germline ends. CDR3 length: 15 amino acids. CDR3 sequence: CASSMMRDSSYEQYF. CDR3 in DNA: TGTGCCAGTAGTATGATGAGAGACAGCTCCTACGAGCAGTACTTC.

The chain employs TRBV6-4 and TRBJ1-2; D remains unclear. With 2 bases removed from V and 5 bases from J, the gap between germline ends came to 9 bases. Germline lookup yields CDR1 MRHNA and CDR2 SNTAGT. The length of the CDR3 is 13 residues. In DNA, the CDR3 is TGTGCCAGCAGTGACGGTGGGCGATATGGCTACACCTTC. This gives the protein CASSDGGRYGYTF.

The chain joins TRBV2 to TRBJ2-2, with unresolved D. The CDR3 is 14 amino acids. From germline, CDR1 is SNHLY and CDR2 FYNNEI. V was shortened by 6 bases and J by 0 bases, with 8 bases between the two germline ends. CDR3 sequence (DNA): TGTGCCAGCAGGTCTAGTGCGAACACCGGGGAGCTGTTTTTT. Protein sequence: CASRSSANTGELFF.

Only a few counts were recorded for this clone. J is TRBJ1-1 and V is TRBV7-9, with D uncertain. CDR1 and CDR2 (germline): SEHNR, FQNEAQ (reference sequence). This CDR3 spans 12 amino acids. Trimming stripped 6 bases from V and 4 bases from J, with 9 bases between. CDR3 in DNA: TGTGCCAGCAGGTTGGACTCCACTGAAGCTTTCTTT. It is translated as CASRLDSTEAFF. Variable domain in full (rest from reference TRBV7-9 and TRBJ1-1): DTGVSQNPRHKITKRGQNVTFRCDPISEHNRLYWYRQTLGQGPEFLTYFQNEAQLEKSRLLSDRFSAERPKGSFSTLEIQRTEQGDSAMYLCASRLDSTEAFFGQGTRLTVV.

The rearrangement links TRBV11-2 to TRBJ2-1; TRBD2 matches 8 bases. V shed 3 bases and J 4 bases; nucleotides not matched to a gene: 2. This CDR3 has 14 residues. The germline V gene encodes CDR1 SGHAT and CDR2 FQNNGV. The CDR3 here is CASSFTSGYNEQFF. The CDR3 DNA is TGTGCCAGCAGCTTTACTAGCGGTTACAATGAGCAGTTCTTC. Full variable domain (outside the CDR3, taken from reference TRBV11-2 and TRBJ2-1): EAGVAQSPRYKIIEKRQSVAFWCNPISGHATLYWYQQILGQGPKLLIQFQNNGVVDDSQLPKDRFSAERLKGVDSTLKIQPAKLEDSAVYLCASSFTSGYNEQFFGPGTRLTVL.

CDR3 protein: CASRAPEGAGGFPDTEAFF. The CDR3 DNA reads TGTGCCAGCAGGGCTCCTGAGGGGGCAGGGGGGTTCCCGGACACTGAAGCTTTCTTT. J is TRBJ1-1 and V is TRBV11-3, with 7 nucleotides matching TRBD1. The CDR3 runs to 19 residues. CDR1 SGHNT and CDR2 YENEEA come from the germline V gene. Germline trimming cut 6 bases from V and 3 bases from J; bases unmatched to any gene: 22.

The gene calls are TRBV4-3 and TRBJ2-7; 8 bases match TRBD2. With 0 bases clipped from V and 3 bases from J, the junction kept 4 bases outside the gene matches. The germline V gene encodes CDR1 LGHNA and CDR2 YSLEER. The CDR3 loop spans 15 amino acids. Written as DNA, the CDR3 is TGCGCCAGCAGCCAAGATATCGGGGGGGGCTACGAGCAGTACTTC. This gives the protein CASSQDIGGGYEQYF.